Listed below are T cell receptor beta chains from one sample, sequenced in a study of blood T cell repertoires in COVID-19. Sequencing was performed with immunoSEQ multiplex PCR; in TCRdb, only in-frame clones are kept and a portion is missing. The data show 150,000 to 200,000 clones, more than 75% seen once. The material sequenced was peripheral blood. These receptors came from a man between 65 and 85 years old with acute or convalescent COVID-19. The CDR3 runs from the conserved cysteine through the conserved F or W. The D gene is left open where the match is weak. Expanded clones are given a class, and other clones once, few, many or no size at all.

size,V,J,D,DNA,CDR3
NA,TRBV19,TRBJ1-3,NA,TGTGCCAGTAGTGTAGACCCGGCTGGAAACACCATATATTTT,CASSVDPAGNTIYF
NA,TRBV5-6,TRBJ1-5,TRBD1,TGTGCCAGCAGCTTGTTCACGCGGGACAGGGAGGGCCAGCCCCAGCATTTT,CASSLFTRDREGQPQHF
NA,TRBV7-2,TRBJ2-5,NA,TGTGCCAGCAGCCCCGGCCGTAGCAGAGAGACCCAGTACTTC,CASSPGRSRETQYF
NA,TRBV9,TRBJ2-3,NA,TGTGCCAGCAGCGTAGTCGGGGCAGATACGCAGTATTTT,CASSVVGADTQYF
NA,TRBV29-1,TRBJ2-5,NA,TGCAGCGTTCTCCCCACAGGGGAGACCCAGTACTTC,CSVLPTGETQYF
NA,TRBV2,TRBJ1-6,NA,TGTGCCAGCGGACGTGAGACACGGGGATCACCCCTCCACTTT,CASGRETRGSPLHF
NA,TRBV7-9,TRBJ1-2,NA,TGTGCCAGCAGCTTACCGGGACATACTGGCTACACCTTC,CASSLPGHTGYTF
few,TRBV7-3,TRBJ2-7,TRBD2,TGTGCCAGCAGCCCGTCCCCCGGGACTAGCACCTACGAGCAGTACTTC,CASSPSPGTSTYEQYF
NA,TRBV5-1,TRBJ2-7,NA,TGCGCCAGCAGCTACGAGATCAGGGGCTCCTACGAGCAGTACTTC,CASSYEIRGSYEQYF
NA,TRBV4-2,TRBJ1-2,NA,TGTGCCAGCAGCCAAGATCCAGGGGCTGGTGGCTACACCTTC,CASSQDPGAGGYTF
NA,TRBV10-3,TRBJ2-7,NA,TGTGCCATCAGTGAGGGGGGAGGAGCCTACGAGCAGTACTTC,CAISEGGGAYEQYF
NA,TRBV19,TRBJ1-3,NA,TGTGCCAGTAGAAGGACTGTGATAACGAGCTCTGGAAACACCATATATTTT,CASRRTVITSSGNTIYF
NA,TRBV7-9,TRBJ2-1,NA,TGTGCCAGCAGCTTAGGGAGGAGGGTGGAAGCCAATGAGCAGTTCTTC,CASSLGRRVEANEQFF
NA,TRBV2,TRBJ1-4,NA,TGTGCCAGCAGTGAAGGGAGGGAAACTAATGAAAAACTGTTTTTT,CASSEGRETNEKLFF
once,TRBV4-1,TRBJ1-2,TRBD1,TGCGCCAGCAGCCAAGTCGGGACAGGGAAGAACTATGGCTACACCTTC,CASSQVGTGKNYGYTF
NA,TRBV28,TRBJ2-1,NA,TGTGCCAGCAGCTGGATGGCGTCGGGCGGGACTGAGCAGTTCTTC,CASSWMASGGTEQFF
once,TRBV7-2,TRBJ2-1,TRBD2,TGTGCCAGCAGCCGCAGACTAGCGGGAAGCTCCTACAATGAGCAGTTCTTC,CASSRRLAGSSYNEQFF
NA,TRBV7-2,TRBJ2-5,TRBD2,TGTGCCAGCAGCCCTGGGGGACTACAAGAGACCCAGTACTTC,CASSPGGLQETQYF
NA,TRBV7-9,TRBJ1-1,NA,TGTGCCAGCAGCTTAGGAGGAGGGGTTTTTAACACTGAAGCTTTCTTT,CASSLGGGVFNTEAFF
NA,TRBV12-3/TRBV12-4,TRBJ1-1,NA,TGTGCCAGCAGATACTTGAGTGAAGCTTTCTTT,CASRYLSEAFF
NA,TRBV15,TRBJ1-1,NA,TGTGCCACCAGCAGAGATTGGGGGGAGGGGACTGAAGCTTTCTTT,CATSRDWGEGTEAFF
few,TRBV18,TRBJ2-1,TRBD2,TGTGCCAGCTCCCGGGGACTAGCGGGTTACAATGAGCAGTTCTTC,CASSRGLAGYNEQFF
NA,TRBV7-3,TRBJ1-1,NA,TGTGCCAGCAGCTTAGGGAGGCGAAACACTGAAGCTTTCTTT,CASSLGRRNTEAFF
NA,TRBV3-1/TRBV3-2,TRBJ2-7,TRBD2,TGTGCCAGCAGCTTGATAGCGGGGGGTACCATCTACGAGCAGTACTTC,CASSLIAGGTIYEQYF
NA,TRBV7-6,TRBJ2-3,NA,TGTGCCAGCAGCTTACAGGTCACAGATACGCAGTATTTT,CASSLQVTDTQYF
NA,TRBV10-1,TRBJ1-1,NA,TGCGCCAGCAGTGGTTCATCGGTGAACACTGAAGCTTTCTTT,CASSGSSVNTEAFF
NA,TRBV19,TRBJ1-1,TRBD1,TGTGCCAGTAGTATAGAAGGAGGGACAGGAGCTTTCTTT,CASSIEGGTGAFF
NA,TRBV4-3,TRBJ2-1,TRBD2,TGCGCCAGCAGCCAAGATAGGGCTAGCGGGGGGTACAATGAGCAGTTCTTC,CASSQDRASGGYNEQFF
NA,TRBV7-3,TRBJ1-6,TRBD1,TGTGCCAGCAGCTTGGGCAGGGGGACACCCCTCCACTTT,CASSLGRGTPLHF
NA,TRBV5-1,TRBJ2-1,NA,TGCGCCAGCAGAGAGGCCACGTCGTCATACAATGAGCAGTTCTTC,CASREATSSYNEQFF
few,TRBV5-1,TRBJ2-7,NA,TGCGCCAGCAGCTTTGGAGGGGCCGAGCAGTACTTC,CASSFGGAEQYF
few,TRBV6-4,TRBJ1-2,TRBD1,TGTGCCAGCAGCCGGTCTGGACAGGGGTCCTATGGCTACACCTTC,CASSRSGQGSYGYTF
NA,TRBV2,TRBJ1-6,NA,TGTGCCAGCGTCAGGGGTAATTCACCCCTCCACTTT,CASVRGNSPLHF
NA,TRBV6-5,TRBJ1-2,NA,TGTGCCAGCAGTTACTCGGGGCAGCTCAACTATGGCTACACCTTC,CASSYSGQLNYGYTF
NA,TRBV3-1/TRBV3-2,TRBJ2-2,NA,TGTGCCAGCAGCCAAGACGACTCCAGAGAAGGGGAGCTGTTTTTT,CASSQDDSREGELFF